This record concerns one T cell receptor (beta chain) sequence. Only in-frame clones appear in the TCRdb table, and some are missing; sequencing was by immunoSEQ multiplex PCR. Here the sample spans tens of thousands of clones, roughly 93% being singletons. There are 14 residues in the CDR3. V dropped 4 bases and J dropped 6; count of bases not matched to a gene: 6. Germline V gene data show CDR1 as SGHDT and CDR2 as YYEEEE. The rearrangement links TRBV5-6 to TRBJ1-5; 8 bases are a match to TRBD1. Sequencing was performed on PBMCs. The receptor's source is a man in his forties with rheumatoid arthritis. The CDR3 here is CASSQGQGSQPQHF. The DNA of the CDR3 is TGTGCCAGCAGCCAAGGACAGGGAAGTCAGCCCCAGCATTTT.